This TCR beta chain appears in the sequencing data of a study of CD8 T cells in ankylosing spondylitis listed by TCRdb under 2017. About the full investigation: The study set out to find disease-linked TCR variants by profiling T cell receptor beta repertoires in ankylosing spondylitis patients and healthy donors. The full study cohort comprised roughly 24 ankylosing spondylitis patients and roughly 100 healthy donors. Samples of peripheral blood were taken, and for ankylosing spondylitis patients, synovial fluid was collected as well. The paper's findings and limits, for the study overall: Some motif variants were previously reported in synovial fluid and blood of reactive arthritis patients, suggesting common disease-initiation mechanisms. The disease-linked clones showed a CD8+ phenotype and occurred at relatively low frequencies in peripheral blood. The disease-linked clones were reported as significantly enriched in matched synovial fluid samples from ankylosing spondylitis patients. A TCR beta motif of about eight highly homologous amino acid variants appeared characteristic of blood from ankylosing spondylitis patients.

Taken from the germline V gene, the CDR1 and CDR2 loops are SGHRS and YFSETQ. V trim: 4 bases; J trim: 0 bases; unmatched bases: 8. The CDR3 runs 16 amino acids, cysteine and phenylalanine included. Here the CDR3 DNA is all that survives: 48 bases in frame from base 1. The sequencer was an Illumina HiSeq 2500. Quantitative 5'-RACE with molecular barcodes was used to prepare TCR beta libraries. Per the original workflow: Disease-linked TCR variants were identified with a new computational method built on a probabilistic model of VDJ rearrangement. The public reads were reprocessed in TCRdb via fastp at Q25 and MiXCR, keeping in-frame beta chains. Under each unique CDR3 protein, matching rows form one entry showing the most common genes and DNA. Clone size and V and J calls follow TCRdb, not the original study. Within this sample are more than 250,000 distinct CDR3 sequences, with 11% of them counted one time only. 9.1% of the sample comes from the top ten.

This clonotype was counted many times. Its antigen remains undetermined. No qualities accompany the bases; no much larger clone lies one base away. The receptor was derived from a female donor with ankylosing spondylitis or in good health (not recorded which). The chain couples TRBV5-1 to TRBJ1-1; TRBD1 lines up with 8 middle nucleotides. The specimen was blood, either unsorted or a sorted T cell fraction (not recorded which). This receptor carries the CDR3 CASSVLTGAMNTEAFF. The nucleotide sequence is TGCGCCAGCAGCGTACTGACAGGGGCAATGAACACTGAAGCTTTCTTT.